Many counts were recorded for the clone carrying this T cell receptor (beta chain). Its antigen is not known. This entry comes from a study of early T cells in non-severe SARS-CoV-2 infection. Looking at the study overall: It was bulk RNA from unsorted whole blood that was sequenced, and the chains were unpaired.

CDR3 length equals 15 residues. Germline values: CDR1 SGHTA, CDR2 FQGTGA. The junction had 3 bases not matched to a gene; V was cut back by 1 base and J by 4 bases. Findings and caveats of the study: Missing private and CD4 specificities, VDJdb matching favored anti-spike CD8 responses.

Researchers attached unique molecular identifiers to individual cDNA molecules. MiXCR, run by TCRdb on the 5' RACE reads, gives a single entry per CDR3 protein. The sample gives 70,000 or so distinct CDR3 sequences, roughly a tenth of which show up once; 6% to 8.5% is in the top ten. The V gene is TRBV7-3, the J gene TRBJ2-3; 9 nucleotides agree with TRBD1. The sequence was collected from an adult who was a healthcare worker with PCR-confirmed SARS-CoV-2 infection or an uninfected control (not recorded which). Sample: whole blood, taken at baseline. The CDR3 nucleotides are TGTGCCAGCAGCTTAAAACAGGGGGCATCAGATACGCAGTATTTT. Translating gives CASSLKQGASDTQYF.